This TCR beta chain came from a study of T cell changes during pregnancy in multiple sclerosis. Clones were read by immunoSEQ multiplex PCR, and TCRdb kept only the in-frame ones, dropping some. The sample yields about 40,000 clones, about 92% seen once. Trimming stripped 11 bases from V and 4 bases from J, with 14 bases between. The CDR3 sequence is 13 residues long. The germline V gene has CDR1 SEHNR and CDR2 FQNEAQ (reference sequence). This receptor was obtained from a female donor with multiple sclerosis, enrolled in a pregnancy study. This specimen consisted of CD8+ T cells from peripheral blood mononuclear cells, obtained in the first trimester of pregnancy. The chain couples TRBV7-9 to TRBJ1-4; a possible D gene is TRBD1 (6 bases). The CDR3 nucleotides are TGTGCCGGGCGGGGGGCGAGTAATGAAAAACTGTTTTTT. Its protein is CAGRGASNEKLFF.